These T cell receptor beta chains were read from a single sample in a study of blood T cell repertoires in COVID-19. The method was immunoSEQ multiplex PCR; TCRdb's version includes in-frame clones alone and lacks a portion of them. Of approximately 250,000 clones listed, 86% are singletons. Sample: peripheral blood. Receptor source: a woman aged 80 or over with COVID-19, enrolled during active disease. Each CDR3 is given with its conserved first and last residue. The D gene is left open where the match is weak. Clone size, where shown, is once, few, many, or a class for clones that have expanded.

V gene	D gene	J gene	clone size	CDR3 DNA	CDR3 protein
TRBV2	TRBD2	TRBJ2-1	-	TGTGCCAGCAGTGTGGAGGGACTACCATACAATGAGCAGTTCTTC	CASSVEGLPYNEQFF
TRBV28	-	TRBJ1-6	-	TGTGCCAGCATACAGCTGAGCTCCTATAATTCACCCCTCCACTTT	CASIQLSSYNSPLHF
TRBV27	-	TRBJ1-1	-	TGTGCCAGCAGTTTATTGTTTTCGGGGGGCACTGAAGCTTTCTTT	CASSLLFSGGTEAFF
TRBV3-1/TRBV3-2	TRBD1	TRBJ1-1	-	TGTGCCAGCAGGGGACAGCCGAACACTGAAGCTTTCTTT	CASRGQPNTEAFF
TRBV7-2	TRBD2	TRBJ2-3	-	TGTGCCAGCAGCTACGGACTAGCGGGGGGGGATACGCAGTATTTT	CASSYGLAGGDTQYF
TRBV3-1/TRBV3-2	-	TRBJ1-1	-	TGTGCCAGCAGCCCCGCCAGGAAGGACACTGAAGCTTTCTTT	CASSPARKDTEAFF
TRBV24-1	-	TRBJ2-2	-	TGTGCCACCAGTGGGGCCCAAGGGCGCTCGGGGACCGGGGAGCTGTTTTTT	CATSGAQGRSGTGELFF
TRBV7-9	-	TRBJ2-1	-	TGTGCCAGCAGCTTAGGGGCGGGGACGAGCTCCTACAATGAGCAGTTCTTC	CASSLGAGTSSYNEQFF
TRBV10-3	-	TRBJ1-5	-	TGTGCCATCAGTGCGGGGAATAGCAATCAGCCCCAGCATTTT	CAISAGNSNQPQHF
TRBV28	-	TRBJ2-3	-	TGTGCCAGCAGTTCCGGACTGGTTAGCACAGATACGCAGTATTTT	CASSSGLVSTDTQYF
TRBV5-1	TRBD1	TRBJ2-1	-	TGCGCCAGCAGCCTCCGGGACAGATACAATGAGCAGTTCTTC	CASSLRDRYNEQFF
TRBV14	-	TRBJ1-1	-	TGTGCCAGCAGCCTCCGGGGCGGGGGCACTGAAGCTTTCTTT	CASSLRGGGTEAFF
TRBV28	-	TRBJ2-1	-	TGTGCCAGTTTTCCCATCCTCAGCTCCTACAATGAGCAGTTCTTC	CASFPILSSYNEQFF
TRBV19	-	TRBJ1-5	-	TGTGCCAGTAGTATCAGCCCACAAGGGGGCAATCAGCCCCAGCATTTT	CASSISPQGGNQPQHF
TRBV6-1	-	TRBJ1-4	-	TGTGCCAGCAGTGATCAGCCCGGGTTGTCTAATGAAAAACTGTTTTTT	CASSDQPGLSNEKLFF
TRBV12-3/TRBV12-4	-	TRBJ1-1	-	TGTGCCAGCAGTTTGGGACAGAACACTGAAGCTTTCTTT	CASSLGQNTEAFF
TRBV7-7	TRBD2	TRBJ2-1	-	TGTGCTAGCAGCCTCACTAGCGGGGGGGGAAATGAGCAGTTCTTC	CASSLTSGGGNEQFF
TRBV4-2	TRBD2	TRBJ2-1	-	TGTGCCAGCAGCCAAGAGGGACTAGCTTCAGGGCTCTATGAGCAGTTCTTC	CASSQEGLASGLYEQFF
TRBV5-6	-	TRBJ1-3	-	TGTGCCAGCAGCTTGGCCGCTAGATACTCTGGAAACACCATATATTTT	CASSLAARYSGNTIYF
TRBV19	-	TRBJ1-5	-	TGTGCCAGTAGGGACAATAACAATCAGCCCCAGCATTTT	CASRDNNNQPQHF
TRBV29-1	-	TRBJ1-2	-	TGCAGCGTTGAAGGCCCGACAGAGGACGGCTACACCTTC	CSVEGPTEDGYTF
TRBV4-1	TRBD1	TRBJ1-1	-	TGCGCCAGCAGCCAAGCGGGACAGACCTTTATGAACACTGAAGCTTTCTTT	CASSQAGQTFMNTEAFF
TRBV9	-	TRBJ1-1	-	TGTGCCAGCAGCGTAGACGGCCAGGCCCAGAACACTGAAGCTTTCTTT	CASSVDGQAQNTEAFF
TRBV21-1	-	TRBJ2-2	-	TGTGCCACCCCCCCACGGGTAACCGGGGAGCTGTTTTTT	CATPPRVTGELFF
TRBV6-5	TRBD1	TRBJ2-7	-	TGTGCCAGCAGGGTTCCAGGGGGAAGTTCCTACGAGCAGTACTTC	CASRVPGGSSYEQYF
TRBV7-2	TRBD2	TRBJ2-7	-	TGTGCCAGCAGCTTAGGACTAGCGGGGGGTGAGCAGTACTTC	CASSLGLAGGEQYF
TRBV18	-	TRBJ2-3	-	TGTGCCAGCTCACCACCGTCTAGCACAGATACGCAGTATTTT	CASSPPSSTDTQYF
TRBV12-3/TRBV12-4	-	TRBJ1-4	few	TGTGCCAGCAGTTTACGGGAAAAACTGTTTTTT	CASSLREKLFF
TRBV30	-	TRBJ1-3	-	TGTGCCTGTCCTCAGGGTTCTGGAAACACCATATATTTT	CACPQGSGNTIYF
TRBV19	TRBD1	TRBJ1-5	-	TGTGCCAGTAGTCCCAGGACAGGGGCAAGCAATCAGCCCCAGCATTTT	CASSPRTGASNQPQHF
TRBV29-1	-	TRBJ1-1	-	TGCAGCGGGGGGGGGACAAGACTTAACACTGAAGCTTTCTTT	CSGGGTRLNTEAFF
TRBV28	TRBD1	TRBJ1-1	-	TGTGCCAGCAGTTTAAGGACAGGGGGCATGAACACTGAAGCTTTCTTT	CASSLRTGGMNTEAFF
TRBV28	-	TRBJ2-1	-	TGTGCCAGCAGTTCCCCTGGCGGAAGCTCCTACAATGAGCAGTTCTTC	CASSSPGGSSYNEQFF
TRBV9	-	TRBJ2-3	-	TGTGCCAGCAGCTATTTCGACTATGGCACAGATACGCAGTATTTT	CASSYFDYGTDTQYF